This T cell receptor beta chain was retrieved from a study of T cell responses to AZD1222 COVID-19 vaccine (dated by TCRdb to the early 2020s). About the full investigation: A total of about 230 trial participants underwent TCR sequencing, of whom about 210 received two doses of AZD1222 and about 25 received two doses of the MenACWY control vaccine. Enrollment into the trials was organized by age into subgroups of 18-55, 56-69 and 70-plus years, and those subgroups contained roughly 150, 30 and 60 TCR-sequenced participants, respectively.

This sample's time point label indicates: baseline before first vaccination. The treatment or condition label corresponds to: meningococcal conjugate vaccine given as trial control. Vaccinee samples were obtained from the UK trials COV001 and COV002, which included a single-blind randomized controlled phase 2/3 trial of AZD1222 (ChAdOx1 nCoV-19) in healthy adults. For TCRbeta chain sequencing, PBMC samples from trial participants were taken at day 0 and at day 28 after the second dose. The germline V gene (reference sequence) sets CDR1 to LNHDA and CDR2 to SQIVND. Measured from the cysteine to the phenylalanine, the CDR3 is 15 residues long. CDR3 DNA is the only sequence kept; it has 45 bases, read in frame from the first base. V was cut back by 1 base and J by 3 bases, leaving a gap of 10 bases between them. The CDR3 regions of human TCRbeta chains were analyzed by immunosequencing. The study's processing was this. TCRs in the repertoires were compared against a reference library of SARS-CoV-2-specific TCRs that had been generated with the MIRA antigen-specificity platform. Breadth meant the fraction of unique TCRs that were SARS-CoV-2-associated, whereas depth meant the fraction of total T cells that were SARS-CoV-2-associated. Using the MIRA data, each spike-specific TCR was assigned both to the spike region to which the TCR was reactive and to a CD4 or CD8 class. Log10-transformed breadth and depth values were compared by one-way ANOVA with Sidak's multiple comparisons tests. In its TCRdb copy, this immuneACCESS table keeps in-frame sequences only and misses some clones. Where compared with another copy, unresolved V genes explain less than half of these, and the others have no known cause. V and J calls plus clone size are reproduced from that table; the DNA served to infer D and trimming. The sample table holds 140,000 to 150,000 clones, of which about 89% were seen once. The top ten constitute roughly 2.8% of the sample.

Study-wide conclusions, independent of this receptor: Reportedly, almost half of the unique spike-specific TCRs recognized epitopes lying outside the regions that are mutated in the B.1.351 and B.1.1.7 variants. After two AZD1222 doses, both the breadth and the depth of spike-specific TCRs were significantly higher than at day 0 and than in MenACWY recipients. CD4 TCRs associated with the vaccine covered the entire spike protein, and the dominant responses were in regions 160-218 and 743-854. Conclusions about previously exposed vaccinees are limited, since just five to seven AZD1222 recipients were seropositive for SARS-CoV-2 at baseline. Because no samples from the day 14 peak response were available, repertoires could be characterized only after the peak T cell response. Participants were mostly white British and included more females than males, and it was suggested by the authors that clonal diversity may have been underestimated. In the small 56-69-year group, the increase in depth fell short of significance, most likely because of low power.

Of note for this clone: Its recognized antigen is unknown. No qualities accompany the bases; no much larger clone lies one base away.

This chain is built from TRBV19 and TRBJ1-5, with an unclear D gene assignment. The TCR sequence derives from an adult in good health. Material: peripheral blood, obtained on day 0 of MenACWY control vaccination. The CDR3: CASSIGRILNQPQHF. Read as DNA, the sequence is TGTGCCAGTAGTATAGGCAGAATTCTCAATCAGCCCCAGCATTTT.